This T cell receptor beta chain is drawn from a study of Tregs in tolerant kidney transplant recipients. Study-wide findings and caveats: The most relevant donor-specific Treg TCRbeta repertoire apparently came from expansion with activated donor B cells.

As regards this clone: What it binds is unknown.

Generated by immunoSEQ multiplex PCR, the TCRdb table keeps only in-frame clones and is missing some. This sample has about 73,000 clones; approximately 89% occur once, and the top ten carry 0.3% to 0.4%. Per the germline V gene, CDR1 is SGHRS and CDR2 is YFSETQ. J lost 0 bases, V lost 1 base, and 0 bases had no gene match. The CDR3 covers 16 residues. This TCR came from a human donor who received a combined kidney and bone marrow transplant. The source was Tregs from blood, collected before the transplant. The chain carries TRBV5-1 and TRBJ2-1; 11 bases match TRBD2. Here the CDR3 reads CASSLTSGSSYNEQFF. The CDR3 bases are TGCGCCAGCAGCTTGACTAGCGGGAGCTCCTACAATGAGCAGTTCTTC.